This passage covers 10 T cell receptor beta chains from one sample sequenced in a study of blood T cell repertoires in COVID-19. Produced via immunoSEQ multiplex PCR; TCRdb's table is partial and in-frame only. Among hundreds of thousands of clones listed, approximately 90% were seen once. Source material: PBMCs or T cells enriched from blood (not recorded which). These receptors all stem from a man aged 30 to 39 who had recovered from COVID-19.

This clone was detected only once. The V gene is TRBV6-5, the J gene TRBJ2-1, with 7 bases that match TRBD2. The CDR3 covers 15 residues. Germline V CDR1 and CDR2: MNHEY, SVGAGI. V trimming: 6 bases; J trimming: 3 bases; junction bases outside the gene matches: 8. CDR3 DNA: TGTGCCAGCAGCAGAGTCGGGGGGAGCTACAATGAGCAGTTCTTC. It translates to CASSRVGGSYNEQFF.

V gene TRBV29-1 combines with J gene TRBJ1-1; possible D gene TRBD1, 5 bases. The CDR3 contains 12 residues. Germline lookup yields CDR1 SQVTM and CDR2 ANQGSEA. V dropped 7 bases and J dropped 4 bases, with 13 bases sitting between them. The CDR3 sequence: CSAESGRTEAFF. The CDR3 coding sequence is TGCAGCGCAGAGTCAGGGCGCACTGAAGCTTTCTTT.

The chain carries TRBV12-3 or TRBV12-4 and TRBJ1-1; no definite D call. The CDR3 totals 13 residues. The V end lost 2 bases, the J end lost 3 bases, and 7 bases lay between the germline ends. The CDR3 loop reads CASSLIRDTEAFF. CDR3 DNA sequence: TGTGCCAGCAGTTTAATACGGGACACTGAAGCTTTCTTT.

The V call is TRBV3-1 (or the pseudogene TRBV3-2), the J call TRBJ2-3, with 9 bases aligning to TRBD2. The CDR3 has 14 residues. CDR1 is LGHDT and CDR2 is YNNKEL in the germline V gene (reference sequence). Trimming cost V 8 bases and J 3 bases; bases outside gene matches: 6. This CDR3 reads CASSGTSRTDTQYF. The CDR3 DNA reads as TGTGCCAGCTCCGGGACTAGCCGGACAGATACGCAGTATTTT.

The rearrangement links TRBV6-5 to TRBJ1-5, with no clear D. V lost 6 bases to trimming and J lost 1 base, with 10 bases between them. Germline V gives CDR1 MNHEY, CDR2 SVGAGI. The CDR3 has 14 residues. CDR3 region: CASRRLPSNQPQHF. CDR3 bases: TGTGCCAGCAGGAGACTCCCAAGCAATCAGCCCCAGCATTTT.

The chain employs TRBV9 and TRBJ2-3, with 8 nucleotides matching TRBD2. Germline assignment: CDR1 SGDLS and CDR2 YYNGEE. V dropped 4 bases and J dropped 0; count of bases not matched to a gene: 10. There are 17 residues in the CDR3. CDR3 sequence: CASSPWGRGASTDTQYF. CDR3 DNA sequence: TGTGCCAGCAGCCCATGGGGGCGGGGGGCTAGCACAGATACGCAGTATTTT.

This chain uses TRBV5-4 with TRBJ2-7; D may be TRBD2 (7 bases). CDR3 length: 13 amino acids. Germline V gene lookup returns CDR1 SGHNT and CDR2 YYREEE (reference sequence). V dropped 3 bases and J dropped 9 bases, with 16 bases sitting between them. The CDR3 DNA reads TGTGCCAGCAGCTCCCCGGGGGGAGGGGGGCAGTACTTC. Translated, it gives CASSSPGGGGQYF.

This clone has a single count. V gene TRBV28 combines with J gene TRBJ1-5, with D possibly TRBD1 on 6 matching bases. The germline V gene encodes CDR1 MDHEN and CDR2 SYDVKM. The CDR3 length is 16 residues. Between the trimmed V and J ends, which lost 2 bases and 4 bases, there was a span of 15 bases. In DNA form, the CDR3 reads TGTGCCAGCAGTTTAAACCCAGGGGAGTATAATCAGCCCCAGCATTTT. This gives the protein CASSLNPGEYNQPQHF.

The chain couples TRBV18 to TRBJ2-2; 9 bases agree with TRBD2. This CDR3 comprises 16 residues. Trimming took 1 base from V and 6 from J; bases not matched to a gene: 6. Germline lookup yields CDR1 KGHSH and CDR2 LQKENI. CDR3 in DNA: TGTGCCAGCTCACCACGGGTAGCGGGAGTGTCCGGGGAGCTGTTTTTT. This encodes CASSPRVAGVSGELFF.

This clone was seen only once. Other nucleotide sequences from this sample produce the same CDR3. V gene TRBV12-3 or TRBV12-4 combines with J gene TRBJ1-5; D is ambiguous. V lost 5 bases to trimming and J lost 4 bases, with 3 bases between them. The CDR3 consists of 11 residues. The CDR3 sequence is CASSLNQPQHF. In DNA form, the CDR3 reads TGTGCCAGCAGTCTAAATCAGCCCCAGCATTTT.